This entry lists 2 T cell receptor beta chains sequenced from one sample in a study of blood T cell repertoires in COVID-19. Clones were sequenced by immunoSEQ multiplex PCR, and TCRdb holds only the in-frame ones, with some missing. The data contain about 210,000 clones, about 83% of them singletons. Sequenced: peripheral blood. The receptors here all came from a middle-aged man with active or convalescent COVID-19.

The rearrangement joins TRBV18 to TRBJ2-7; 9 bases align to TRBD1. V shed 2 bases, J shed 2 bases, and the junction held 7 bases outside the gene matches. The length of the CDR3 is 16 residues. Germline CDR1 is KGHSH and CDR2 is LQKENI. In DNA, the CDR3 is TGTGCCAGCTCACCATCTCGGACAGGGGCTACCTACGAGCAGTACTTC. It codes for CASSPSRTGATYEQYF.

The chain carries TRBV28 and TRBJ1-5, with D possibly matching TRBD1 (6 bases). The CDR3 runs to 14 residues. CDR1 and CDR2 from the germline V gene are MDHEN and SYDVKM. V lost 6 bases, J lost 3 bases, and 12 bases lay in between. DNA of the CDR3: TGTGCCAGCAGACTCCAGGGGCTCAATCAGCCCCAGCATTTT. It codes for CASRLQGLNQPQHF.